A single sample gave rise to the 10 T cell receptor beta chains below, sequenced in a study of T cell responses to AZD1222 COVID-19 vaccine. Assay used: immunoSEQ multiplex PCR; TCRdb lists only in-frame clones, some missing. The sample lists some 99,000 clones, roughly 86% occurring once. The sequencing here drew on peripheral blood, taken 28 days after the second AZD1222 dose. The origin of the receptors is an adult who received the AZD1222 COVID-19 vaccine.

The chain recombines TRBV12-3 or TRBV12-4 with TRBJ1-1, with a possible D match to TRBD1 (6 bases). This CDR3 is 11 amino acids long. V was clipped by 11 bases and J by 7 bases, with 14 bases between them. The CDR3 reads CASGGSGEAFF. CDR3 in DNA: TGTGCCTCGGGGGGCTCGGGTGAAGCTTTCTTT.

CDR3 loop: CASSQGQANSPLHF. Here the CDR3 DNA reads TGTGCCAGCAGCCAGGGACAAGCTAATTCACCCCTCCACTTT. This chain uses TRBV7-9 with TRBJ1-6, with D possibly being TRBD1 (6 bases). The ends were cut back, 5 bases at V and 6 bases at J, with 11 bases in the middle. From germline, CDR1 is SEHNR and CDR2 FQNEAQ (reference sequence). The CDR3 covers 14 residues.

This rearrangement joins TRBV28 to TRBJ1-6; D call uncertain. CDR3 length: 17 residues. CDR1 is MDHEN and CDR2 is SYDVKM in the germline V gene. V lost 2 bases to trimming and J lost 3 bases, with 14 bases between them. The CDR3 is CASSLQSWGGYNSPLHF. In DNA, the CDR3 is TGTGCCAGCAGTTTACAATCTTGGGGTGGCTATAATTCACCCCTCCACTTT.

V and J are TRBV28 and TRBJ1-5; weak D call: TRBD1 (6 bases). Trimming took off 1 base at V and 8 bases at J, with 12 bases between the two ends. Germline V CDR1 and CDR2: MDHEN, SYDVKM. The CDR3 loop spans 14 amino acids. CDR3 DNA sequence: TGTGCCAGCAGTTTATTACAGGGTATAAAGCCCCAGCATTTT. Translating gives CASSLLQGIKPQHF. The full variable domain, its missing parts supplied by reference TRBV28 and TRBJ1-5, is DVKVTQSSRYLVKRTGEKVFLECVQDMDHENMFWYRQDPGLGLRLIYFSYDVKMKEKGDIPEGYSVSREKKERFSLILESASTNQTSMYLCASSLLQGIKPQHFGDGTRLSIL.

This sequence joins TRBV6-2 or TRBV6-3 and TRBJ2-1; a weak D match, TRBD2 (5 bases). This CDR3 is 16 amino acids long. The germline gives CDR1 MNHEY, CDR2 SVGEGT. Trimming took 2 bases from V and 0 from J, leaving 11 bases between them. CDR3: CASSYSSVHSYNEQFF. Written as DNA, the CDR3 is TGTGCCAGCAGTTACAGTAGCGTACACTCCTACAATGAGCAGTTCTTC.

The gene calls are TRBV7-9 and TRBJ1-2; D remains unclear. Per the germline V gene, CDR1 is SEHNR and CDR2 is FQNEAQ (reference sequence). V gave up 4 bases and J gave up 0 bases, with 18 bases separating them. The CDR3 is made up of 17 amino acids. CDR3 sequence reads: CASSSPGQALSNYGYTF. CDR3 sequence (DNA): TGTGCCAGCAGCTCCCCTGGGCAGGCTTTATCTAACTATGGCTACACCTTC.

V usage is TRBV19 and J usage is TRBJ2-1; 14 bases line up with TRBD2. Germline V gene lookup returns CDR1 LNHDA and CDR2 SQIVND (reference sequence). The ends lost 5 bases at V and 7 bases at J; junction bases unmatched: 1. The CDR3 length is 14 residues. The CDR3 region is CASSWTSGRNEQFF. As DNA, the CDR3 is TGTGCCAGTAGTTGGACTAGCGGGAGGAATGAGCAGTTCTTC.

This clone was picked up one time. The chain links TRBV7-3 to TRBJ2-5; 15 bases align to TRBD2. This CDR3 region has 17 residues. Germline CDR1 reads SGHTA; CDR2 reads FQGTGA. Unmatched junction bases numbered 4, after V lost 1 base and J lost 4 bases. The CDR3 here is CASSLSGTSGRLETQYF. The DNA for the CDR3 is TGTGCCAGCAGCTTAAGCGGGACTAGCGGGAGGTTAGAGACCCAGTACTTC.

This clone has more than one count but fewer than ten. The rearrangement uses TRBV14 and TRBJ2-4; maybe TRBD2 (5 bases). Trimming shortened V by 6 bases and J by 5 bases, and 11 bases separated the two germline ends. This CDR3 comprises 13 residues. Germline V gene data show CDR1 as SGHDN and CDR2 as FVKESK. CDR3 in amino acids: CASSRTGQNIQYF. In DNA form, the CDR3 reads TGTGCCAGCAGTCGGACTGGTCAAAACATTCAGTACTTC.

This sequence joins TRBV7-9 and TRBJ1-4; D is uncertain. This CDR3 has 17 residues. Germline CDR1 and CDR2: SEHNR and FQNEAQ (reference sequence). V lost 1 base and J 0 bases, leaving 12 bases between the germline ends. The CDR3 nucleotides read TGTGCCAGCAGCTTAGTTGTACGTTTATCAACTAATGAAAAACTGTTTTTT. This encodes CASSLVVRLSTNEKLFF.